This TCR beta chain was sequenced for a study of CD8+ T cells in alopecia areata. The study's findings and limits: Scalp sequencing captures resident alphabeta T cells of normal skin too.

Of note for this clone: Its specificity is unknown.

Sequencing used cDNA as its template, made by extracting RNA and reverse transcribing it. Assay used: immunoSEQ multiplex PCR; TCRdb lists only in-frame clones, some missing. The sample comprises some 240,000 clones, about 53% of which are singletons, and 0.45% rests with the top ten. Individuals with alopecia areata gave both lesional scalp punch biopsies and peripheral blood for collection. V dropped 3 bases and J dropped 7; count of bases not matched to a gene: 7. Per germline, CDR1 SGHTA and CDR2 FQGNSA. This CDR3 has 14 amino acids. V usage is TRBV7-2 and J usage is TRBJ2-7; 9 positions match TRBD2. This receptor was obtained from a human donor with alopecia areata. The material was CD4+ T cells sorted from blood, obtained at week 0. CDR3 amino acids: CASSFAGGPGEQYF. The CDR3 region has the DNA TGTGCCAGCAGCTTCGCGGGAGGGCCGGGGGAGCAGTACTTC.